This TCR beta chain came from a study of Ad26.COV2.S vaccination and SARS-CoV-2 variants. Study overall: Ad26.COV2.S was injected intramuscularly once or twice, 56 days apart. Study-wide points: Substantial breadth was reported for post-vaccination spike-specific CD8+ and CD4+ T cells. Recipients of either vaccine or placebo displayed similar breadth of non-spike TCRs.

The CDR3 is made up of 14 amino acids. Trimming removed 7 bases at V and 6 bases at J, with 16 bases between. CDR1 and CDR2 from the germline V gene are SNHLY and FYNNEI. About this clone: The target antigen is unknown.

The assay was immunoSEQ multiplex PCR, and TCRdb's table has in-frame clones only and misses some. The sample yields hundreds of thousands of clones, around 88% seen once. The treatment was: 15 to 20 received Ad26.COV2.S at low or high dose, single or two shots; about five received placebo; per-sample allocation not given. Day 63 after the first vaccine or placebo injection was the time point for sampling. J is TRBJ1-5 and V is TRBV2, with D possibly being TRBD1 (6 bases). This material consisted of peripheral blood, taken in a trial of Ad26.COV2.S vaccine versus placebo. This sequence was found in a person between 18 and 65 years old who received the Ad26.COV2.S COVID-19 vaccine or a placebo. CDR3 nucleotide sequence: TGTGCCAGCAATAACCAACAGGGTCGTCAGCCCCAGCATTTT. Translation: CASNNQQGRQPQHF.